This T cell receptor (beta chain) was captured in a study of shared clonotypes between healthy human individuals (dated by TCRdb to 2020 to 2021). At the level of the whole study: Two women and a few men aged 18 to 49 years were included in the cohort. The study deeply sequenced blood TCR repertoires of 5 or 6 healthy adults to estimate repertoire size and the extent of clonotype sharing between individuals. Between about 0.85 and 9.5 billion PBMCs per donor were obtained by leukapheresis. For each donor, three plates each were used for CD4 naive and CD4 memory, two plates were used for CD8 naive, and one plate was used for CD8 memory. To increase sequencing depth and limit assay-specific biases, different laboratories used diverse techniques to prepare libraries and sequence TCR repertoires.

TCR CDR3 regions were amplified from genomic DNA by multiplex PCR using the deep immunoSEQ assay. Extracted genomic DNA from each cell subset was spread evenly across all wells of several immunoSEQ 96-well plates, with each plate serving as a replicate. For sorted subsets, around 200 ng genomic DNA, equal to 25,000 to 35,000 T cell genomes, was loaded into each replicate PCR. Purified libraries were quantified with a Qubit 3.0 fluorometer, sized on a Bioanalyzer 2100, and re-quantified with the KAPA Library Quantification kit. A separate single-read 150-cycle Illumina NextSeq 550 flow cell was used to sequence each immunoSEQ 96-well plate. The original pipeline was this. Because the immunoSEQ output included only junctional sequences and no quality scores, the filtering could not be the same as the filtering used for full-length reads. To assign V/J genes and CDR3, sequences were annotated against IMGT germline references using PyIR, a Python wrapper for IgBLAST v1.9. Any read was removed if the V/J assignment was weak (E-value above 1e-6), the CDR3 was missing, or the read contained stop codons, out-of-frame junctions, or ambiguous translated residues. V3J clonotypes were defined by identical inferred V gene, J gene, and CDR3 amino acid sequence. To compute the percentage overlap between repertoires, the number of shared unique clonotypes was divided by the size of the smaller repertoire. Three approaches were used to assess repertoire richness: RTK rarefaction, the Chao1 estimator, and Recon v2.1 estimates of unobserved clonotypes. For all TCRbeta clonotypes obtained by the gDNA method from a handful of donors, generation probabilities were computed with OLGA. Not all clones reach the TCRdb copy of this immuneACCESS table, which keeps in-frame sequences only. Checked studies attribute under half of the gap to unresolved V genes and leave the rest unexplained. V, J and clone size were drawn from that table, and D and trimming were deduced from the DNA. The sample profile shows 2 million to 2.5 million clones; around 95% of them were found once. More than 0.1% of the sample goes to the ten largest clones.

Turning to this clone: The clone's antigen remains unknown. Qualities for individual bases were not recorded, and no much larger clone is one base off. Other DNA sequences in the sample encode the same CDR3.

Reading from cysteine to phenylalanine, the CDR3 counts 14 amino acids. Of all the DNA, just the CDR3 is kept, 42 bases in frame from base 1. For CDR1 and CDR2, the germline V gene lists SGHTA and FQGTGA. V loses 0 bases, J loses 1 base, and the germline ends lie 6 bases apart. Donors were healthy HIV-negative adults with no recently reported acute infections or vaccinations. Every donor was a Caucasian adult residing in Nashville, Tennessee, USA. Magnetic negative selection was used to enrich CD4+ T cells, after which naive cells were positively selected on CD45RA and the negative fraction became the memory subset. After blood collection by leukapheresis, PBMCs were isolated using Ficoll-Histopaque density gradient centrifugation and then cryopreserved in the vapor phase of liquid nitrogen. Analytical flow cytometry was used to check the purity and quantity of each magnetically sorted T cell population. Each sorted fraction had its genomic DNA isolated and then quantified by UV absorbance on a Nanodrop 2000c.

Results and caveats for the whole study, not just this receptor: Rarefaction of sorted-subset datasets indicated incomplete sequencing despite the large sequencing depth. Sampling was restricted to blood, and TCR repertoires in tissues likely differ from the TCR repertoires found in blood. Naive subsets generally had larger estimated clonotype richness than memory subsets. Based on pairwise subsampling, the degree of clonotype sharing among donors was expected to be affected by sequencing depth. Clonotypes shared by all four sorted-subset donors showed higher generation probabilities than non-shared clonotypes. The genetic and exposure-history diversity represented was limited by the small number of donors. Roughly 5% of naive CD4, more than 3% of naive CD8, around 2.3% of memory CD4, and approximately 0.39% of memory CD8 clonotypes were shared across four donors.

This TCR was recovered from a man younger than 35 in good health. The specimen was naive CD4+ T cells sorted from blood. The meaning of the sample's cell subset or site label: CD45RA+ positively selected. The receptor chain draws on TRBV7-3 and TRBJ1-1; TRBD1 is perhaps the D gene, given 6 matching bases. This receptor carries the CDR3 CASSLTGGNTEAFF. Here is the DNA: TGTGCCAGCAGCTTAACAGGGGGGAACACTGAAGCTTTCTTT.